One and the same sample provided the 5 T cell receptor beta chains below, sequenced in a study of cytotoxic CD8 clonotypes in ibrutinib-treated CLL. Assay: immunoSEQ multiplex PCR; the TCRdb copy retains only in-frame clones and omits some. The data contain some 290,000 clones, roughly 79% of them singletons. The source was PBMCs, collected before ibrutinib treatment. These receptors all stem from a human donor with chronic lymphocytic leukemia.

The chain has TRBV25-1 and TRBJ2-7; maybe TRBD2 (5 bases). The germline gives CDR1 MGHDK, CDR2 SYGVNS. The germline V and J ends were trimmed by 7 bases and 2 bases, with 9 bases remaining between them. This CDR3 region has 12 residues. This CDR3 is CASTTGAYEQYF. CDR3 DNA: TGTGCCAGCACTACCGGGGCCTACGAGCAGTACTTC.

V usage is TRBV2 and J usage is TRBJ2-7; 7 nucleotides align to TRBD2. V lost 9 bases, J lost 3 bases, and 8 bases stayed unmatched. CDR1 and CDR2 from the germline V gene are SNHLY and FYNNEI. The CDR3 extends over 13 amino acids. The CDR3 reads CASQDREDYEQYF. DNA of the CDR3: TGTGCCAGTCAAGACCGGGAGGACTACGAGCAGTACTTC.

V usage is TRBV6-5 and J usage is TRBJ2-2; no reliable D call. Germline loops: CDR1 MNHEY, CDR2 SVGAGI. There are 14 residues in the CDR3. Trimming took 6 bases from V and 4 from J, leaving 12 bases between them. The CDR3 DNA follows: TGTGCCAGCAGCTCTGGGGTTTTCACCGGGGAGCTGTTTTTT. Protein sequence: CASSSGVFTGELFF.

V usage is TRBV27 and J usage is TRBJ2-5, with D perhaps TRBD1 (6 bases). The CDR3 covers 16 residues. The V and J ends lost 1 base and 5 bases respectively, with 17 bases between them. CDR1 MNHEY and CDR2 SMNVEV come from the germline V gene (reference sequence). The CDR3 loop is CASSLWGPGASETQYF. DNA of the CDR3: TGTGCCAGCAGTTTATGGGGTCCAGGGGCCTCGGAGACCCAGTACTTC.

This sequence joins TRBV5-1 and TRBJ2-3; 9 bases map to TRBD2. Germline V gene sequence: CDR1 SGHRS, CDR2 YFSETQ. The CDR3 runs to 14 residues. Germline trimming cut 7 bases from V and 4 bases from J; bases unmatched to any gene: 7. The CDR3 DNA sequence: TGCGCCAGCTTTAGCGGGAGTAGCGCAGATACGCAGTATTTT. This sequence encodes CASFSGSSADTQYF.